A single sample gave rise to the 24 T cell receptor beta chains below, sequenced in a study of control samples from healthy donors and cancer patients. Clones were read by immunoSEQ multiplex PCR, and TCRdb kept only the in-frame ones, dropping some. The sample contains 140,000 to 150,000 clones, more than 85% of which appear only once. Sequenced input: blood. These receptors originate from a man between 18 and 35 years old in good health.

This rearrangement joins TRBV5-1 to TRBJ2-3; 11 nucleotides match TRBD2. CDR3 size: 15 residues. J lost 4 bases, V lost 4 bases, and 5 bases had no gene match. Germline V CDR1 and CDR2: SGHRS, YFSETQ. The CDR3 DNA sequence: TGCGCCAGCAGCCCCGGGACTAGCGGAGCAGATACGCAGTATTTT. Translating it yields CASSPGTSGADTQYF.

V usage is TRBV4-1 and J usage is TRBJ2-2; 15 bases map to TRBD2. The V gene end was trimmed by 0 bases and the J gene end by 5 bases; junction bases not matched to a gene: 10. Germline values: CDR1 MGHRA, CDR2 YSYEKL. This CDR3 spans 20 amino acids. CDR3 residues: CASSQDRLGLAGGLTGELFF. CDR3 nucleotides: TGCGCCAGCAGCCAAGACCGTCTAGGACTAGCGGGGGGGCTTACCGGGGAGCTGTTTTTT.

The chain uses TRBV25-1 and TRBJ2-5, with D unclear. Trimming removed 1 base at V and 5 bases at J, with 20 bases between. This CDR3 has 17 residues. The germline CDR1 and CDR2 sequences are MGHDK and SYGVNS. The DNA of the CDR3 is TGTGCCAGCAGTGAATTAGGGTCGGAAGGACCATGGGAGACCCAGTACTTC. This translates into CASSELGSEGPWETQYF.

About this clone: One junction end disagrees with the germline gene, perhaps due to a read error. This sequence joins TRBV7-7 and TRBJ2-2; 12 bases match TRBD2. Germline loops: CDR1 SSHAT, CDR2 FNYEAQ (reference sequence). The CDR3 has 15 residues. This CDR3 reads CASSPSGRGLGELFF. As DNA, the CDR3 is TGTGCTAGCAGCCCTAGCGGGAGGGGCCTCGGGGAGCTGTTTTTT.

The V gene is TRBV27, the J gene TRBJ2-7; D not certain. Germline CDR1 and CDR2: MNHEY and SMNVEV (reference sequence). The CDR3 runs to 13 residues. V lost 2 bases and J 2 bases, leaving 7 bases between the germline ends. This CDR3 reads CASSLARTYEQYF. The DNA of the CDR3 is TGTGCCAGCAGTTTAGCCCGAACCTACGAGCAGTACTTC.

J is TRBJ1-1 and V is TRBV14; D ambiguous. The V end lost 3 bases, the J end lost 0 bases, and 8 bases lay between the germline ends. The CDR3 has 14 residues. Germline lookup yields CDR1 SGHDN and CDR2 FVKESK. The CDR3 loop is CASSHLGLNTEAFF. The DNA of the CDR3 is TGTGCCAGCAGCCATCTGGGGTTGAACACTGAAGCTTTCTTT.

The rearrangement links TRBV2 to TRBJ1-1; D unclear. The CDR3 has 11 amino acids. Germline CDR1 reads SNHLY; CDR2 reads FYNNEI. The V and J ends lost 8 bases and 0 bases respectively, with 4 bases between them. This chain's CDR3 is CASPLNTEAFF. The CDR3 DNA is TGTGCCAGCCCCTTGAACACTGAAGCTTTCTTT.

V is TRBV5-1 and J is TRBJ2-3; D might be TRBD2 (5 bases). The germline V gene has CDR1 SGHRS and CDR2 YFSETQ. This CDR3 is built from 15 residues. The V and J ends lost 1 base and 4 bases respectively, with 13 bases between them. The CDR3 sequence is CASSLSGINPDTQYF. The DNA of the CDR3 is TGCGCCAGCAGCTTGTCCGGGATTAACCCAGATACGCAGTATTTT.

V usage is TRBV12-3 or TRBV12-4 and J usage is TRBJ1-1, with 7 nucleotides matching TRBD1. The CDR3 consists of 13 residues. Trimming cost V 6 bases and J 4 bases; bases outside gene matches: 5. CDR3 sequence: CASRRGLGTEAFF. The CDR3 region has the DNA TGTGCCAGCAGGAGGGGGCTGGGCACTGAAGCTTTCTTT.

The genes are TRBV4-1 and TRBJ1-5; D perhaps matches TRBD1 (6 bases). Trimming took off 5 bases at V and 6 bases at J, with 17 bases between the two ends. CDR1 and CDR2 (germline): MGHRA, YSYEKL. The CDR3 has 15 residues. For the CDR3, the DNA is TGCGCCAGCAGCGAACCCGACAGGATAGGTCAGCCCCAGCATTTT. This gives the protein CASSEPDRIGQPQHF.

This sequence joins TRBV13 and TRBJ1-2; D may be TRBD1 (6 bases). CDR3 length equals 13 residues. V lost 5 bases to trimming and J lost 6 bases, with 13 bases between them. CDR1 is PRHDT, CDR2 FYEKMQ, per germline (reference sequence). The DNA for the CDR3 is TGTGCCAGCAGCGTCCTTGGGGGCCATGGCTACACCTTC. Translating gives CASSVLGGHGYTF.

The chain links TRBV5-1 to TRBJ1-5, with D perhaps TRBD1 (5 bases). Germline assignment: CDR1 SGHRS and CDR2 YFSETQ. Trimming left V 2 bases short and J 1 base short, with 16 bases between. The length of the CDR3 is 17 residues. The CDR3 DNA reads as TGCGCCAGCAGCTTTCTACCCCCGACAGCCAGCAATCAGCCCCAGCATTTT. This sequence encodes CASSFLPPTASNQPQHF.

The chain is built from TRBV3-1 (or the pseudogene TRBV3-2) and TRBJ2-1, with 7 positions matching TRBD2. Trimming cost V 1 base and J 6 bases; bases outside gene matches: 12. Per the germline V gene, CDR1 is LGHDT and CDR2 is YNNKEL (reference sequence). CDR3 length: 17 residues. CDR3 bases: TGTGCCAGCAGCCAAGGTTGGGGCGGGAGATCCCTCAATGAGCAGTTCTTC. This sequence encodes CASSQGWGGRSLNEQFF.

The chain uses TRBV4-2 and TRBJ2-7; 16 bases line up with TRBD2. V trimming: 4 bases; J trimming: 7 bases; junction bases outside the gene matches: 7. The CDR3 is 16 residues long. Germline CDR1 LGHNA, CDR2 YNFKEQ. The CDR3 coding sequence is TGTGCCAGCAGCCGCCAGACGGGACTAGCGGGAGGGGAGCAGTACTTC. Translating it yields CASSRQTGLAGGEQYF.

The chain carries TRBV2 and TRBJ2-2; D not resolved. CDR3 length: 15 residues. V lost 5 bases and J 3 bases, leaving 13 bases between the germline ends. Germline CDR1 and CDR2: SNHLY and FYNNEI. The DNA of the CDR3 is TGTGCCAGCAGTAATGGGCGCGAGGACACCGGGGAGCTGTTTTTT. Translation gives CASSNGREDTGELFF.

This chain connects TRBV27 to TRBJ1-4; D is unresolved. V lost 6 bases, J lost 3 bases, and 17 bases lay in between. The germline V gene has CDR1 MNHEY and CDR2 SMNVEV (reference sequence). The CDR3 runs 16 residues. The chain's CDR3 is CASRIKRWRANEKLFF. The CDR3 coding sequence is TGTGCCAGCAGAATAAAAAGGTGGCGGGCTAATGAAAAACTGTTTTTT. Based on the CDR3 plus reference TRBV27 and TRBJ1-4, the full variable domain is EAQVTQNPRYLITVTGKKLTVTCSQNMNHEYMSWYRQDPGLGLRQIYYSMNVEVTDKGDVPEGYKVSRKEKRNFPLILESPSPNQTSLYFCASRIKRWRANEKLFFGSGTQLSVL.

This chain uses TRBV28 with TRBJ2-1, with 11 bases fitting TRBD2. This CDR3 has 15 amino acids. Germline V lookup: CDR1 MDHEN, CDR2 SYDVKM. V was pared by 6 bases and J by 2 bases, with 3 bases of the junction left unmatched. CDR3 sequence: CASSMGLAAYNEQFF. The CDR3 DNA follows: TGTGCCAGCAGCATGGGACTAGCGGCCTACAATGAGCAGTTCTTC.

The chain is built from TRBV9 and TRBJ2-7; 7 positions match TRBD1. Germline V lookup: CDR1 SGDLS, CDR2 YYNGEE. CDR3 size: 15 residues. With V trimmed by 0 bases and J by 0 bases, 3 bases remained unmatched. The CDR3 region is CASSVGGQYSYEQYF. In DNA form, the CDR3 reads TGTGCCAGCAGCGTAGGGGGACAGTACTCCTACGAGCAGTACTTC.

The chain links TRBV5-1 to TRBJ1-1, with D maybe TRBD1 (5 bases). CDR3 length: 18 residues. The V end was cut by 4 bases, the J end by 0 bases, with 22 bases between. Per the germline V gene, CDR1 is SGHRS and CDR2 is YFSETQ. The CDR3 sequence is CASSVRQLSSRLNTEAFF. CDR3 bases: TGCGCCAGCAGCGTCAGACAGCTAAGTAGTCGTTTGAACACTGAAGCTTTCTTT. Using reference TRBV5-1 and TRBJ1-1 for the parts outside the CDR3, the full variable domain is KAGVTQTPRYLIKTRGQQVTLSCSPISGHRSVSWYQQTPGQGLQFLFEYFSETQRNKGNFPGRFSGRQFSNSRSEMNVSTLELGDSALYLCASSVRQLSSRLNTEAFFGQGTRLTVV.

This clone occurred a few times. The genes are TRBV28 and TRBJ2-1, with TRBD2 matching over 9 bases. The CDR3 has 14 amino acids. Germline V gene sequence: CDR1 MDHEN, CDR2 SYDVKM. Trimming at V came to 6 bases and at J to 9 bases, leaving 9 bases not matched to a gene. As DNA, the CDR3 is TGTGCCAGCAGCTTCACTAGCGGGTGGGGTGAGCAGTTCTTC. As protein: CASSFTSGWGEQFF.

This clone was observed a handful of times. One end of the junction is discordant with germline, which a read error may explain. V is TRBV7-9 and J is TRBJ2-6, with D maybe TRBD1 (6 bases). Germline V lookup: CDR1 SEHNR, CDR2 FQNEAQ (reference sequence). The CDR3 totals 17 residues. For the CDR3, the DNA is TGTGCCGGCAGAAGGACAGACTTAAGCTCTGGGGCCAACGTCCTGACTTTC. Translating gives CAGRRTDLSSGANVLTF.

This chain joins TRBV3-1 (or the pseudogene TRBV3-2) and TRBJ2-1, with 9 bases fitting TRBD2. Unmatched junction bases numbered 9, after V lost 0 bases and J lost 12 bases. There are 15 residues in the CDR3. Germline CDR1 and CDR2: LGHDT and YNNKEL (reference sequence). CDR3 bases: TGTGCCAGCAGCCAAGAATTCGGGACTAGCTATGCGCAGTTCTTC. Translating gives CASSQEFGTSYAQFF.

The chain recombines TRBV6-5 with TRBJ1-5; D remains unclear. The germline CDR1 and CDR2 sequences are MNHEY and SVGAGI. This CDR3 is built from 13 residues. V was cut by 4 bases and J by 6 bases, with 10 bases left in between. The CDR3 DNA follows: TGTGCCAGCAGTTCGGCCCACGGTCAGCCCCAGCATTTT. It yields the protein CASSSAHGQPQHF.

The chain uses TRBV12-3 or TRBV12-4 and TRBJ1-4; D is unresolved. The CDR3 totals 12 residues. V lost 4 bases and J lost 8, with 8 bases in between. The CDR3 nucleotides read TGTGCCAGCAGTTATGATCGGGAAAAACTGTTTTTT. Protein product: CASSYDREKLFF.